This T cell receptor (beta chain) appears in the sequencing data of a study of vaccination and CD4 T cells after COVID-19. Overall study: Post-COVID specimens were obtained a median around 100 days after diagnosis (range 35 to 161). Overlapping peptides covering the spike proteins of SARS-CoV-2, HCoV-NL63, HCoV-OC43 and HCoV-229E were added to stimulate cells.

Germline V gene lookup returns CDR1 MNHEY and CDR2 SMNVEV (reference sequence). V lost 7 bases, J lost 4 bases, and 14 bases stayed unmatched. This CDR3 has 16 residues. Treatment given: roughly 10-day PBMC culture with coronavirus spike peptide pools or control peptides (ViraFEST assay). For ViraFEST, peptide pools expanded antigen-specific T cells, after which the TCRs were sequenced. There are a few counts of this clonotype. No antigen is known for it. An Oncomine TCR Beta short-read assay was used to sequence the DNA from cultured CD4+ T cells. Researchers extracted genomic DNA from CD4+ T cells that had been cultured. TCRdb passed the PCR reads through MiXCR, listing each CDR3 protein once. The sample includes about 18,000 distinct CDR3 sequences, more than 55% of them seen just once.

The chain recombines TRBV27 with TRBJ1-2; 8 bases align to TRBD1. What was sequenced was CD4+ T cells from blood, cultured in vitro. This TCR was sampled from a human donor who had recovered from COVID-19. The CDR3 is CASTPGTGFFLYGYTF. The CDR3 nucleotides read TGTGCCAGCACCCCCGGGACAGGTTTTTTCCTCTATGGCTACACCTTC.